This T cell receptor (beta chain) is drawn from a study of blood T cells in healthy people across ages. Study summary: Every two T cells gave about one barcoded beta molecule via template switching.

Primed by a sample-barcoded 5' primer and a J-beta primer mix, a second PCR proceeded for about 7 to 11 cycles. Each CDR3 protein is one row after TCRdb ran MiXCR on the 5' RACE reads. The data contain fewer than 900,000 distinct CDR3 sequences, approximately 50% of them singletons. The CDR3 loop spans 13 amino acids. Germline CDR1 DFQATT, CDR2 SNEGSKA (reference sequence). A remark on this clonotype: Its antigen is as yet unknown.

General observations from the study: Significant beta diversity loss was already apparent by age about 39, declining roughly linearly. Expanded clonotype shifts may have been confounded, as the donors had an unknown CMV status. In long-lived donors, naive CD4+ cell counts and diversity exceeded those of aged donors.

Sequencing was performed on blood. This TCR derives from a woman aged 55-75 years in good health. The genes are TRBV20-1 and TRBJ2-5; 7 nucleotides align to TRBD2. The J call could be wrong; TRBJ2-7 is a better fit for the DNA end. CDR3 coding DNA: TGCAGTGCTAGTAGCGGGTACTCCTACGAGCAGTACTTC. This translates into CSASSGYSYEQYF.